The rows below give T cell receptor beta chains drawn from one sample of a study of CD8 T cells in Susac syndrome. Each CDR3 protein is one row after TCRdb ran MiXCR on the immunoSEQ multiplex PCR reads. Among 71,000 or so distinct CDR3 sequences, 90% to 95% were seen once, and the ten largest hold over 0.12%. Sequencing was carried out using CD4+ T cells from PBMCs. These receptors all stem from a human donor with Susac syndrome. The CDR3 runs from the conserved cysteine through the conserved F or W. A D gene is named only where the DNA matches it firmly. Only some rows state a clone size, as once, few, many or a class for expanded clones.

>TRBV18|few|NA|TRBJ2-1
CASSPDRNNEQFF
TGTGCCAGCTCACCTGACAGGAACAATGAGCAGTTCTTC
>TRBV7-2|NA|NA|TRBJ2-5
CASSLVFQETQYF
TGTGCCAGCAGCTTAGTCTTTCAAGAGACCCAGTACTTC
>TRBV19|NA|NA|TRBJ2-5
CASSMRLRQPQETQYF
TGTGCCAGTAGTATGAGGCTGCGGCAGCCCCAAGAGACCCAGTACTTC
>TRBV7-9|NA|NA|TRBJ1-1
CASSLESRQGGVAFF
TGTGCCAGCAGCTTAGAATCTCGACAAGGCGGGGTAGCTTTCTTT
>TRBV28|NA|NA|TRBJ1-2
CASSLGAAGGYGYTF
TGTGCCAGCAGTTTAGGCGCAGCAGGAGGCTATGGCTACACCTTC
>TRBV19|NA|NA|TRBJ1-1
CASSMRDFEAFF
TGTGCCAGTAGTATGCGGGACTTTGAAGCTTTCTTT
>TRBV7-2|NA|NA|TRBJ2-1
CASSRPGLLNEQFF
TGTGCCAGCAGCAGACCGGGACTCCTTAATGAGCAGTTCTTC
>TRBV11-3|NA|NA|TRBJ2-3
CASSPQTTDTQYF
TGTGCCAGCAGCCCCCAAACCACAGATACGCAGTATTTT
>TRBV10-3|NA|NA|TRBJ1-6
CAISVGVVLNSPLHF
TGTGCCATCAGTGTCGGGGTCGTTCTTAATTCACCCCTCCACTTT
>TRBV4-2|NA|NA|TRBJ2-1
CASSGGAPYNEQFF
TGTGCCAGCAGCGGGGGGGCCCCCTACAATGAGCAGTTCTTC
>TRBV7-2|NA|NA|TRBJ1-1
CASSLSGQTNTEAFF
TGTGCCAGCAGCTTGAGCGGACAGACCAACACTGAAGCTTTCTTT
>TRBV5-4|NA|TRBD2|TRBJ2-5
CASSLAAGGRETQYF
TGTGCCAGCAGCTTGGCGGCGGGGGGACGGGAGACCCAGTACTTC
>TRBV7-2|NA|NA|TRBJ2-7
CASSLMGPQGEQYF
TGTGCCAGCAGCTTAATGGGACCGCAGGGGGAGCAGTACTTC
>TRBV7-9|once|TRBD1|TRBJ2-7
CASSFVKNRGTYEQYF
TGTGCCAGCAGCTTTGTTAAAAACAGGGGGACCTACGAGCAGTACTTC
>TRBV28|NA|NA|TRBJ2-7
CASSALGDESYEQYF
TGTGCCAGCAGCGCCCTGGGGGACGAATCCTACGAGCAGTACTTC
>TRBV6-2/TRBV6-3|NA|NA|TRBJ1-1
CASSYTLGTTEAFF
TGTGCCAGCAGTTACACGCTGGGGACCACTGAAGCTTTCTTT
>TRBV7-8|NA|NA|TRBJ1-2
CASSLAQGRANYGYTF
TGTGCCAGCAGCTTAGCGCAGGGCAGAGCTAACTATGGCTACACCTTC
>TRBV7-2|NA|NA|TRBJ1-6
CASSLAPRGNSPLHF
TGTGCCAGCAGCTTAGCCCCCCGCGGTAATTCACCCCTCCACTTT
>TRBV20-1|NA|TRBD1|TRBJ2-7
CSARDLRTGHYEQYF
TGCAGTGCTAGAGATCTTCGGACAGGGCACTACGAGCAGTACTTC
>TRBV19|NA|NA|TRBJ2-1
CASSIVNQNLEQFF
TGTGCCAGTAGTATAGTTAACCAAAACTTAGAGCAGTTCTTC
>TRBV6-5|NA|TRBD1|TRBJ1-1
CASSKSGGGTEAFF
TGTGCCAGCAGTAAATCAGGGGGCGGGACTGAAGCTTTCTTT
>TRBV18|once|NA|TRBJ1-4
CASSPNGGLNEKLFF
TGTGCCAGCTCACCAAACGGGGGCCTAAATGAAAAACTGTTTTTT
>TRBV5-1|NA|NA|TRBJ2-6
CASSFTPAKTVTGANVLTF
TGCGCCAGCAGCTTCACACCAGCGAAAACAGTGACTGGGGCCAACGTCCTGACTTTC
>TRBV29-1|few|NA|TRBJ1-2
CSVRRGGDNYGYTF
TGCAGCGTCCGGAGGGGGGGGGATAACTATGGCTACACCTTC
>TRBV5-1|NA|TRBD2|TRBJ2-1
CASSLARITRGGQDEQFF
TGCGCCAGCAGCTTGGCCCGAATCACGCGGGGGGGCCAGGATGAGCAGTTCTTC
>TRBV15|NA|TRBD1|TRBJ2-1
CATSRDIPGQGGGYNEQFF
TGTGCCACCAGCAGAGACATCCCAGGACAGGGGGGGGGATACAATGAGCAGTTCTTC
>TRBV4-3|NA|NA|TRBJ2-2
CASSQEARGNTGELFF
TGCGCCAGCAGCCAAGAGGCCAGGGGGAACACCGGGGAGCTGTTTTTT
>TRBV29-1|once|NA|TRBJ1-1
CSVRDPNTEAFF
TGCAGCGTAAGAGACCCGAACACTGAAGCTTTCTTT
>TRBV6-5|NA|TRBD2|TRBJ2-4
CASSYWGTSGSKAKNIQYF
TGTGCCAGCAGTTACTGGGGGACTAGCGGTTCTAAAGCCAAAAACATTCAGTACTTC
>TRBV20-1|NA|TRBD2|TRBJ2-3
CSATAGGRGRPGDTQYF
TGCAGTGCTACTGCGGGGGGAAGGGGGAGACCTGGGGATACGCAGTATTTT
>TRBV7-2|NA|TRBD1|TRBJ2-7
CASSFGTGGFYEQYF
TGTGCCAGCAGCTTCGGGACAGGGGGCTTCTACGAGCAGTACTTC
>TRBV7-7|NA|TRBD1|TRBJ2-2
CASSSGQGAIGELFF
TGTGCTAGCAGCTCCGGACAGGGGGCCATCGGGGAGCTGTTTTTT
>TRBV20-1|once|NA|TRBJ2-2
CSVQRNTGELFF
TGCAGTGTGCAGAGGAACACCGGGGAGCTGTTTTTT
>TRBV3-1|once|NA|TRBJ1-1
CASSQEGREAFF
TGTGCCAGCAGCCAAGAGGGCAGAGAAGCTTTCTTT
>TRBV5-1|NA|NA|TRBJ2-6
CASSLGPGSGANVLTF
TGCGCCAGCAGCTTGGGGCCTGGCTCTGGGGCCAACGTCCTGACTTTC
>TRBV3-1|NA|TRBD2|TRBJ2-3
CASSRNLLAGASSTDTQYF
TGTGCCAGCAGCCGCAACCTTCTAGCGGGGGCCTCTAGCACAGATACGCAGTATTTT
>TRBV10-3|NA|NA|TRBJ1-1
CAISDRELGTEAFF
TGTGCCATCAGTGACAGGGAATTGGGAACTGAAGCTTTCTTT
>TRBV6-2/TRBV6-3|NA|NA|TRBJ1-2
CASSSVGLPSQQYGYTF
TGTGCCAGCAGTTCAGTGGGACTTCCCTCTCAACAGTATGGCTACACCTTC
>TRBV5-1|NA|TRBD2|TRBJ2-1
CASSPSGGATNEQFF
TGCGCCAGCAGCCCTAGCGGGGGGGCCACAAATGAGCAGTTCTTC
>TRBV28|NA|TRBD1|TRBJ2-7
CASRDDRVGSYEQYF
TGTGCCAGCAGGGACGACAGGGTGGGGTCCTACGAGCAGTACTTC
>TRBV18|NA|TRBD2|TRBJ2-1
CASSTTSGGAVDEQFF
TGTGCCAGCTCAACGACTAGCGGGGGGGCAGTGGATGAGCAGTTCTTC
>TRBV18|NA|NA|TRBJ1-2
CASSPGTGLGYTF
TGTGCCAGCTCACCGGGGACTGGGCTTGGCTACACCTTC
>TRBV7-2|NA|TRBD2|TRBJ2-1
CASSLTRGGHNEQFF
TGTGCCAGCAGCTTAACTCGCGGGGGGCACAATGAGCAGTTCTTC
>TRBV4-2|NA|TRBD2|TRBJ2-1
CASSQEVRGGSYNEQFF
TGTGCCAGCAGCCAAGAGGTCCGGGGGGGCTCCTACAATGAGCAGTTCTTC
>TRBV2|once|NA|TRBJ1-1
CASSEGSRNTEAFF
TGTGCCAGCAGTGAAGGTTCGCGGAACACTGAAGCTTTCTTT
>TRBV18|few|TRBD2|TRBJ2-3
CASSPGLAGATDTQYF
TGTGCCAGCTCACCGGGACTAGCGGGGGCCACAGATACGCAGTATTTT
>TRBV3-1|NA|NA|TRBJ2-7
CASSQAQRGPIQRHF
TGTGCCAGCAGCCAAGCCCAACGGGGGCCGATCCAGCGCCACTTC
>TRBV14|once|TRBD1|TRBJ1-6
CASSQDLTGDDDSPLHF
TGTGCCAGCAGCCAAGACCTAACAGGGGACGATGATTCACCCCTCCACTTT
>TRBV20-1|NA|TRBD1|TRBJ2-1
CSAREGDRNYNEQFF
TGCAGTGCTAGAGAGGGGGACAGGAATTACAATGAGCAGTTCTTC
>TRBV29-1|NA|TRBD1|TRBJ2-7
CSVGDRGLGEQYF
TGCAGCGTTGGGGACAGGGGCTTGGGGGAGCAGTACTTC
>TRBV6-6|NA|TRBD1|TRBJ2-6
CASGDTGVGANVLTF
TGTGCCAGCGGAGATACAGGGGTCGGGGCCAACGTCCTGACTTTC
>TRBV28|NA|NA|TRBJ2-7
CASSDPAGSSWEQYF
TGTGCCAGCAGTGACCCGGCAGGGAGCTCTTGGGAGCAGTACTTC
>TRBV28|NA|NA|TRBJ1-1
CASSFATEMNTEAFF
TGTGCCAGCAGCTTCGCTACCGAAATGAACACTGAAGCTTTCTTT